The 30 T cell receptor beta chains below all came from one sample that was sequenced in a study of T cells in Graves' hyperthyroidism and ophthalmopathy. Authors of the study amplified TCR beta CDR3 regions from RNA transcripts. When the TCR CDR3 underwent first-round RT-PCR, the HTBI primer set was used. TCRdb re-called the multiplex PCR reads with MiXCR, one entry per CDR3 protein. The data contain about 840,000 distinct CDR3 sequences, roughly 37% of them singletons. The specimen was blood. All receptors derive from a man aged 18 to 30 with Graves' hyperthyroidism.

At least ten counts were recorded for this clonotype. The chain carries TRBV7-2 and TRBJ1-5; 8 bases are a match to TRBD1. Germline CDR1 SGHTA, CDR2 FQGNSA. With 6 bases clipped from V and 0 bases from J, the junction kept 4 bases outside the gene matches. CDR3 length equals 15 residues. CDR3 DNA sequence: TGTGCCAGCAGGGAACAGGGGGTTAGCAATCAGCCCCAGCATTTT. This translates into CASREQGVSNQPQHF.

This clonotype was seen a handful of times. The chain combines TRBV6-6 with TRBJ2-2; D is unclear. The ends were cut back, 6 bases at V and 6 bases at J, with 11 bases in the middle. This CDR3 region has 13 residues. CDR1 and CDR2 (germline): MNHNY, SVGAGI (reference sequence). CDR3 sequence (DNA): TGTGCCAGCAGGCCCCGACTGGCCGGGGAGCTGTTTTTT. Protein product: CASRPRLAGELFF.

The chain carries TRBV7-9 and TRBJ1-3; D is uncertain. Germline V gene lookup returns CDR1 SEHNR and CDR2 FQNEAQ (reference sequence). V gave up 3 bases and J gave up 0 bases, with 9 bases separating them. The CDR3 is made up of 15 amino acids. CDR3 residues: CASSLDAVSGNTIYF. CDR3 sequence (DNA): TGTGCCAGCAGCTTGGACGCCGTCTCTGGAAACACCATATATTTT.

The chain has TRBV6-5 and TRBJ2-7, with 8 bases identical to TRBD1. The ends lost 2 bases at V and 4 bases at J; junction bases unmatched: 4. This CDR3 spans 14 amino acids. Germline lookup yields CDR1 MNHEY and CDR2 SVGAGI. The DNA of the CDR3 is TGTGCCAGCAGTTACCTGGGACAGGAATACGAGCAGTACTTC. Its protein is CASSYLGQEYEQYF.

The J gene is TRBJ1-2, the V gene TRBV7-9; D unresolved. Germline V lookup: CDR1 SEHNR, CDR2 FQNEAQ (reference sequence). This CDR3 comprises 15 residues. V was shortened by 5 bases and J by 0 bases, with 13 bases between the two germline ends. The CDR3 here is CASSPGLRTNYGYTF. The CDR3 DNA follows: TGTGCCAGCAGCCCCGGACTGCGAACTAACTATGGCTACACCTTC.

The CDR3 DNA follows: TGCAGTGCTAGAGATTTCGGGGGCCCTGGCTACACCTTC. This encodes CSARDFGGPGYTF. The chain has TRBV20-1 and TRBJ1-2, with a weak D call TRBD1 (6 bases). V lost 0 bases and J lost 7, with 12 bases in between. This CDR3 has 13 amino acids. Germline V gene data show CDR1 as DFQATT and CDR2 as SNEGSKA (reference sequence).

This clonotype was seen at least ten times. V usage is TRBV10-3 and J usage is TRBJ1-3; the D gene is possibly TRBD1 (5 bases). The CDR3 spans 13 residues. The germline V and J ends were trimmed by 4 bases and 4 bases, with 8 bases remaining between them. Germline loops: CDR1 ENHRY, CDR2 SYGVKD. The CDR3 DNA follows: TGTGCCATCAGTGCAGGGCGCGGAAACACCATATATTTT. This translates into CAISAGRGNTIYF.

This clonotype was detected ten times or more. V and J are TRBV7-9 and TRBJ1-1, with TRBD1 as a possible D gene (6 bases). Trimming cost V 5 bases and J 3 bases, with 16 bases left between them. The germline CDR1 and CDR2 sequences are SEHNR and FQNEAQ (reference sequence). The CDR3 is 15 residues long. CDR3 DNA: TGTGCCAGCAGCCCATGGGGGGCCCAGGACACTGAAGCTTTCTTT. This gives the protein CASSPWGAQDTEAFF.

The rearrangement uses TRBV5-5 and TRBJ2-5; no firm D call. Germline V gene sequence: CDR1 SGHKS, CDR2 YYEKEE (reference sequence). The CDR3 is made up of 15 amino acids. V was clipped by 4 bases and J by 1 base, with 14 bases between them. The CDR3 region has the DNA TGTGCCAGCAGCCCTTGGGTCATCGGCCAAGAGACCCAGTACTTC. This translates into CASSPWVIGQETQYF.

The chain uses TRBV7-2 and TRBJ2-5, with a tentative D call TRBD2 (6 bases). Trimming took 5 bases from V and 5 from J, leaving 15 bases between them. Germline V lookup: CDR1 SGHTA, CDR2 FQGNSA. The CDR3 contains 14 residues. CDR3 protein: CASSRLEVWETQYF. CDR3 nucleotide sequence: TGTGCCAGCAGCCGACTAGAGGTCTGGGAGACCCAGTACTTC.

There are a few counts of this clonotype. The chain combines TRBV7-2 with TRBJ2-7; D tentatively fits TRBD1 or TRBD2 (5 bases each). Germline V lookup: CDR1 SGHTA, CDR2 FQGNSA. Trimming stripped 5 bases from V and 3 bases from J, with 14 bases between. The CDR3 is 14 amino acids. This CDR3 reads CASSPGTEIYEQYF. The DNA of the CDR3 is TGTGCCAGCAGCCCTGGGACGGAGATCTACGAGCAGTACTTC.

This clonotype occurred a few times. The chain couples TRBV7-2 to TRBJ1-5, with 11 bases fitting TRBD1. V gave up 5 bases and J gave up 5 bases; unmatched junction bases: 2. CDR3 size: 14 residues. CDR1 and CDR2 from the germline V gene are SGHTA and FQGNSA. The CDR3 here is CASSMGQGDQPQHF. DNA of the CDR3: TGTGCCAGCAGCATGGGACAGGGGGATCAGCCCCAGCATTTT.

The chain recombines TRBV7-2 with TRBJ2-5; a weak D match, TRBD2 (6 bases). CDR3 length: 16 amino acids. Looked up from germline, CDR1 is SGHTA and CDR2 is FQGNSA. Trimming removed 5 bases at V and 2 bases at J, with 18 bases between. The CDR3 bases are TGTGCCAGCAGCCAAGATGGAACTAGCCGACAAGAGACCCAGTACTTC. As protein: CASSQDGTSRQETQYF.

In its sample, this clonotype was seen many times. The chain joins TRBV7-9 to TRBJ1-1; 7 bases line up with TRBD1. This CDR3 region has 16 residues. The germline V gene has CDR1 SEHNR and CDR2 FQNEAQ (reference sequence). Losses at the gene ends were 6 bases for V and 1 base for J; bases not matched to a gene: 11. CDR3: CASRRIGGEGNTEAFF. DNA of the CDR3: TGTGCCAGCAGGCGAATAGGGGGCGAGGGGAACACTGAAGCTTTCTTT.

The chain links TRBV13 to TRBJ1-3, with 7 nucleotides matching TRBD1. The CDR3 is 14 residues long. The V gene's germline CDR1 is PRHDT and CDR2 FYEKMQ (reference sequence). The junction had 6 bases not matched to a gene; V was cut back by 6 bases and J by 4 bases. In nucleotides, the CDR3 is TGTGCCAGCAGGGGGACAGTTGGAGGAAACACCATATATTTT. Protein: CASRGTVGGNTIYF.

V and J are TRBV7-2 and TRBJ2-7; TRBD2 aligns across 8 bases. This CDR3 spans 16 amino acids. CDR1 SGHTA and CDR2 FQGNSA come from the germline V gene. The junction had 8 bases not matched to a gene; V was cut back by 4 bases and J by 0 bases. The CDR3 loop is CASSWDGGAGSYEQYF. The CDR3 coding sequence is TGTGCCAGCAGCTGGGACGGGGGGGCAGGCTCCTACGAGCAGTACTTC.

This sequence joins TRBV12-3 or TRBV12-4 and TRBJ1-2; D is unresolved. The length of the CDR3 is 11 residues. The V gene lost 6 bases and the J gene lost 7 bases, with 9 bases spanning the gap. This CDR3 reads CASSRESGYTF. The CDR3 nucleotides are TGTGCCAGCAGCCGGGAGTCTGGCTACACCTTC.

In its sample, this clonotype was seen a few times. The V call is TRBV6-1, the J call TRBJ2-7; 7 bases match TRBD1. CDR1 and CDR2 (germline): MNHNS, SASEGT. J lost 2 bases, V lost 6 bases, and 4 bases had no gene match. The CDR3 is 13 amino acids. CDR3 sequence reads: CASRTQGTYEQYF. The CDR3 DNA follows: TGTGCCAGCAGAACACAGGGGACCTACGAGCAGTACTTC.

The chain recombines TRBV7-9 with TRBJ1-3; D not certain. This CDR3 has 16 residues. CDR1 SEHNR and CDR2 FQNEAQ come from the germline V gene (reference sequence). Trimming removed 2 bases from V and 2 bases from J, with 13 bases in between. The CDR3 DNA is TGTGCCAGCAGCTTAATCACGCATAGTGCTGGAAACACCATATATTTT. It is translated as CASSLITHSAGNTIYF.

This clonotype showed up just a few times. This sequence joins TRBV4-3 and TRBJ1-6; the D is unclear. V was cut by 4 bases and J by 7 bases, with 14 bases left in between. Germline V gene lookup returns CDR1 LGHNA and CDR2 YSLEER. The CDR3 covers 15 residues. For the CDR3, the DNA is TGCGCCAGCAGCCCATCAATTGGTCAAAATTCACCCCTCCACTTT. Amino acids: CASSPSIGQNSPLHF.

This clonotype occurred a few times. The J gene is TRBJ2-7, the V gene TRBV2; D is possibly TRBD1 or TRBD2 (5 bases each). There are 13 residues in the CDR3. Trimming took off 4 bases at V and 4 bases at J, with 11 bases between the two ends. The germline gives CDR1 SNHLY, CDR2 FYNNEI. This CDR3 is CASSVNEGYEQYF. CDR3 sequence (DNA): TGTGCCAGCAGTGTTAACGAGGGGTACGAGCAGTACTTC. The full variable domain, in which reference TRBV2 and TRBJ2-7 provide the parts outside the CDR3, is EPEVTQTPSHQVTQMGQEVILRCVPISNHLYFYWYRQILGQKVEFLVSFYNNEISEKSEIFDDQFSVERPDGSNFTLKIRSTKLEDSAMYFCASSVNEGYEQYFGPGTRLTVT.

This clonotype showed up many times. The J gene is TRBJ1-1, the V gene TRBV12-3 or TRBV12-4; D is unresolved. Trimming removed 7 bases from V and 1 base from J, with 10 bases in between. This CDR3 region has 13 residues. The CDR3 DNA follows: TGTGCCAGCACTCCTCACAGGAACACTGAAGCTTTCTTT. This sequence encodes CASTPHRNTEAFF.

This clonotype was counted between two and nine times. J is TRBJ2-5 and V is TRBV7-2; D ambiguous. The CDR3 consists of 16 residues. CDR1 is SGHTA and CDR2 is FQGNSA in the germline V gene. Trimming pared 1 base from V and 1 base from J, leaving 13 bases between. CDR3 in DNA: TGTGCCAGCAGCTTAGTAGGCAGAGGATTCCAAGAGACCCAGTACTTC. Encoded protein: CASSLVGRGFQETQYF.

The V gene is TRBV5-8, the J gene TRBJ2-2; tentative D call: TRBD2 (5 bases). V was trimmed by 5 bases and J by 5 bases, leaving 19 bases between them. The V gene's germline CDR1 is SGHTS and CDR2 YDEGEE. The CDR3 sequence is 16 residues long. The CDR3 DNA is TGTGCCAGCAGTTTTGCACCCGGGGAAAAAACCGGGGAGCTGTTTTTT. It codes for CASSFAPGEKTGELFF.

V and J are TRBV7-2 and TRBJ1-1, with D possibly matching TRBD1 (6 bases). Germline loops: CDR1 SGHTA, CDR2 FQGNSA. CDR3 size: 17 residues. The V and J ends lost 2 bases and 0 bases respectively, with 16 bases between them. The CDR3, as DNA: TGTGCCAGCAGCTTATACGGCGGGGGGGGGCTGAACACTGAAGCTTTCTTT. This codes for CASSLYGGGGLNTEAFF.

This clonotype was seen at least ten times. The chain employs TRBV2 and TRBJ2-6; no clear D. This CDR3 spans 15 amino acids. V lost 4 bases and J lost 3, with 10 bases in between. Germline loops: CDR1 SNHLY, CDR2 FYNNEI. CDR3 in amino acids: CASSGPVDGANVLTF. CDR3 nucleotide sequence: TGTGCCAGCAGTGGGCCAGTGGATGGGGCCAACGTCCTGACTTTC.

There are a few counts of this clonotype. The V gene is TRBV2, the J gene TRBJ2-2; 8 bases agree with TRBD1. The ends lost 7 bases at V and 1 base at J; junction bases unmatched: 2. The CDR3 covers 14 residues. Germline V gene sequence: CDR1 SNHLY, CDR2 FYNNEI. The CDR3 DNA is TGTGCCAGCACCGGGACAGGGAACACCGGGGAGCTGTTTTTT. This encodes CASTGTGNTGELFF.

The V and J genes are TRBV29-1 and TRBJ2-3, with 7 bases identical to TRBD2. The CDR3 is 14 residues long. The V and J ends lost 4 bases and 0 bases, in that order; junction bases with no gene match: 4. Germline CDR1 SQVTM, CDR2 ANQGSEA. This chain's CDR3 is CSVVGGDSTDTQYF. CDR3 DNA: TGCAGCGTTGTGGGGGGGGATAGCACAGATACGCAGTATTTT.

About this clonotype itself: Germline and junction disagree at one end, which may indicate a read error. The CDR3 region is CASSQVQGFDSNQPQHF. The CDR3 DNA is TGCGCCAGCAGCCAAGTACAGGGTTTTGATAGCAATCAGCCCCAGCATTTT. The gene calls are TRBV7-8 and TRBJ1-5; perhaps TRBD1 as D (6 bases). The CDR3 covers 17 residues. The germline V gene has CDR1 SGHVS and CDR2 FQNEAQ.

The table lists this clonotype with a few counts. This CDR3 is CATSDTGGTGELFF. DNA of the CDR3: TGTGCCACCAGTGATACAGGGGGCACCGGGGAGCTGTTTTTT. J is TRBJ2-2 and V is TRBV24-1; TRBD1 aligns across 8 bases. V shed 3 bases and J 4 bases; nucleotides not matched to a gene: 0. Germline V gene data show CDR1 as KGHDR and CDR2 as SFDVKD. CDR3 length: 14 residues.